This TCR beta chain was captured by sequencing in a study of blood T cells in healthy people across ages. The use of a sample-barcoded 5' primer and a J-beta primer mix characterized a second PCR of about 6 to 12 cycles. A single record per CDR3 protein comes from TCRdb applying MiXCR to the 5' RACE reads. This sample has roughly 800,000 distinct CDR3 sequences, with roughly 60% found just once. Per germline, CDR1 LGHNA and CDR2 YNFKEQ. The CDR3 contains 15 residues. The germline V and J ends were trimmed by 3 bases and 0 bases, with 8 bases remaining between them. The sequenced material came from blood. The chain carries TRBV4-2 and TRBJ1-4; D not certain. The receptor was derived from a man in his thirties or forties in good health. CDR3 sequence: CASSHELATNEKLFF. In DNA form, the CDR3 reads TGTGCCAGCAGCCATGAACTGGCAACTAATGAAAAACTGTTTTTT.